These 18 T cell receptor beta chains share one sample of origin, sequenced in a study of T-cell reconstitution after alpha-beta-depleted transplantation in children. The study, taken as a whole, reports: T cells produced anew were the main source of T-cell counts and diversity one year after transplant.

The TCRbeta library incorporated unique molecular identifiers. TCRdb re-called the PCR reads through MiXCR, storing one row per CDR3 protein. Seen here are 250,000 to 300,000 distinct CDR3 sequences, around 7.1% observed once, and the top ten hold around 9.8%. Which antigens these TCRs recognize remains unknown. The sequencing used peripheral blood, collected 360 days after TCRalphabeta/CD19-depleted stem cell transplant. The receptors were gathered from a female patient between 2 and 10 years old who had a stem cell transplant for Fanconi anemia, so the T cells may come from the graft donor.

This clonotype came up many times. The V and J genes are TRBV4-1 and TRBJ2-7; 9 nucleotides line up with TRBD2. With V trimmed by 8 bases and J by 1 base, 9 bases remained unmatched. Looked up from germline, CDR1 is MGHRA and CDR2 is YSYEKL. This CDR3 is built from 15 residues. This CDR3 reads CASGGGGRGSYEQYF. CDR3 in DNA: TGCGCCAGCGGGGGCGGCGGGAGGGGTTCCTACGAGCAGTACTTC.

The chain links TRBV20-1 to TRBJ2-2, with TRBD1 identical over 8 bases. Germline CDR1 reads DFQATT; CDR2 reads SNEGSKA (reference sequence). The ends lost 5 bases at V and 3 bases at J; junction bases unmatched: 11. The CDR3 is 16 residues long. CDR3 protein: CSASPWDRRDTGELFF. In DNA form, the CDR3 reads TGCAGTGCTTCGCCCTGGGACAGGCGGGACACCGGGGAGCTGTTTTTT.

This clonotype was detected only a few times. V is TRBV4-1 and J is TRBJ1-1; no clear D. The germline gives CDR1 MGHRA, CDR2 YSYEKL. V was trimmed by 0 bases and J by 2 bases, leaving 1 base between them. The length of the CDR3 is 12 residues. The CDR3: CASSQDNTEAFF. CDR3 DNA: TGCGCCAGCAGCCAAGACAACACTGAAGCTTTCTTT.

This clonotype was seen ten or more times. The V gene is TRBV12-3 or TRBV12-4, the J gene TRBJ2-7; 8 positions match TRBD1. Germline trimming cut 6 bases from V and 2 bases from J; bases unmatched to any gene: 3. The CDR3 contains 13 residues. Written as DNA, the CDR3 is TGTGCCAGCAGCTTGACAGGGGCCTACGAGCAGTACGTC. This translates into CASSLTGAYEQYV.

The CDR3 DNA reads as TGTGCCAGCAGCCAAGAGCGGGGGGATGGTATAAATACGCAGTATTTT. This codes for CASSQERGDGINTQYF. This chain uses TRBV4-2 with TRBJ2-3, with TRBD2 matching 8 bases. The germline CDR1 and CDR2 sequences are LGHNA and YNFKEQ. The CDR3 has 16 residues. The ends lost 0 bases at V and 7 bases at J; junction bases unmatched: 9.

The sample holds many counts of this clonotype. The chain carries TRBV5-1 and TRBJ2-2; TRBD1 is a possible D gene (6 bases). The CDR3 spans 16 residues. Germline V gene data show CDR1 as SGHRS and CDR2 as YFSETQ. The V end was cut by 4 bases, the J end by 1 base, with 14 bases between. CDR3 nucleotides: TGCGCCAGCAGCACAAACCGGGACAAGAACACCGGGGAGCTGTTTTTT. Encoded protein: CASSTNRDKNTGELFF.

Remarks on this clonotype: Given a much more abundant clone one base away, this may be a read error. Likely a read error: the CDR3 ends without its conserved phenylalanine or tryptophan. V and J are TRBV20-1 and TRBJ1-2, with D hard to call. Germline V gene lookup returns CDR1 DFQATT and CDR2 SNEGSKA (reference sequence). CDR3 length: 13 residues. Trimming stripped 1 base from V and 5 bases from J, with 11 bases between. Here the CDR3 reads CSARVPQDYGYTY. CDR3 bases: TGCAGTGCTAGAGTCCCGCAGGATTATGGCTACACCTAC.

This clonotype appeared a few times. J is TRBJ1-6 and V is TRBV18; D unresolved. Trimming stripped 3 bases from V and 5 bases from J, with 5 bases between. Germline CDR1 is KGHSH and CDR2 is LQKENI. The CDR3 runs to 13 residues. The CDR3 nucleotides are TGTGCCAGCTCACCGAAAGATAATTCACCCCTCCACTTT. Encoded protein: CASSPKDNSPLHF.

This clonotype has a count of ten or more. DNA of the CDR3: TGTGCCAGCAGCGAGCTGAGTGGGTACGAGCAGTACGTC. It specifies CASSELSGYEQYV. The V gene is TRBV7-8, the J gene TRBJ2-7, with no clear D. Trimming left V 5 bases short and J 4 bases short, with 12 bases between. Germline lookup yields CDR1 SGHVS and CDR2 FQNEAQ. There are 13 residues in the CDR3.

V is TRBV12-3 or TRBV12-4 and J is TRBJ2-2; 9 bases align to TRBD2. With 6 bases clipped from V and 4 bases from J, the junction kept 9 bases outside the gene matches. This CDR3 spans 16 amino acids. CDR3 sequence: CASSRVAGVGTGELFF. The CDR3 DNA is TGTGCCAGCAGCCGAGTAGCGGGAGTGGGCACCGGGGAGCTGTTTTTT.

This clonotype was detected ten times or more. V and J are TRBV20-1 and TRBJ2-7; D not certain. Trimming shortened V by 6 bases and J by 2 bases, and 11 bases separated the two germline ends. In germline, CDR1 is DFQATT, CDR2 SNEGSKA (reference sequence). The CDR3 consists of 12 residues. The CDR3 reads CSAETSPYEQYF. CDR3 nucleotides: TGCAGTGCCGAGACCAGCCCCTACGAGCAGTACTTC.

This clonotype was seen a handful of times. The gene calls are TRBV7-9 and TRBJ1-3; no firm D call. The V and J ends lost 5 bases and 1 base respectively, with 15 bases between them. The CDR3 runs to 16 residues. Germline V lookup: CDR1 SEHNR, CDR2 FQNEAQ (reference sequence). The CDR3 nucleotides are TGTGCCAGCAGCCAACCCATTGGGGTGTCTGGAAACACCATATATTTT. Translated, it gives CASSQPIGVSGNTIYF.

This clonotype was detected many times. The chain carries TRBV6-1 and TRBJ2-1; 10 bases align to TRBD2. Germline values: CDR1 MNHNS, CDR2 SASEGT. The CDR3 has 17 amino acids. V was pared by 2 bases and J by 7 bases, with 11 bases of the junction left unmatched. CDR3 sequence: CASSESNPGSGGNEQFF. CDR3 nucleotide sequence: TGTGCCAGCAGTGAATCTAATCCGGGTAGCGGGGGGAATGAGCAGTTCTTC.

This clonotype was seen only a few times. The chain combines TRBV7-9 with TRBJ1-3; D not certain. The CDR3 is made up of 14 amino acids. The V end was cut by 2 bases, the J end by 10 bases, with 15 bases between. Germline V gene sequence: CDR1 SEHNR, CDR2 FQNEAQ (reference sequence). This CDR3 reads CASSLSREPGTIYF. CDR3 nucleotide sequence: TGTGCCAGCAGCTTATCCCGGGAGCCCGGGACCATATATTTT.

The table lists this clonotype with a few counts. This rearrangement joins TRBV20-1 to TRBJ1-6, with 9 positions matching TRBD1. The CDR3 spans 14 residues. Germline CDR1 reads DFQATT; CDR2 reads SNEGSKA (reference sequence). J lost 8 bases, V lost 5 bases, and 7 bases had no gene match. CDR3 region: CSAHRGLEDSPLHF. The CDR3 nucleotides read TGCAGTGCTCACAGGGGGCTAGAGGATTCACCCCTCCACTTT.

This clonotype was observed many times. This chain links TRBV18 with TRBJ2-7, with D possibly being TRBD1 (5 bases). Germline values: CDR1 KGHSH, CDR2 LQKENI. V was cut by 2 bases and J by 2 bases, with 13 bases left in between. The CDR3 totals 15 residues. The CDR3 spells CASSPAQDQTYEQYF. The CDR3 coding sequence is TGTGCCAGCTCACCAGCACAGGACCAGACCTACGAGCAGTACTTC.

This clonotype was seen repeatedly, ten times or more. The chain uses TRBV5-1 and TRBJ2-1; TRBD2 agrees at 9 bases. CDR3 length: 18 residues. In germline, CDR1 is SGHRS, CDR2 YFSETQ. The J segment lost 6 bases and the V segment lost 1 base, leaving 14 bases of the junction unmatched. As DNA, the CDR3 is TGCGCCAGCAGCTTGCTTTCTGCGGGAGGGCGCACGTTCAATGAGCAGTTCTTC. Translating gives CASSLLSAGGRTFNEQFF.

This clonotype has ten or more counts. The V and J genes are TRBV5-1 and TRBJ2-7, with a tentative D call TRBD1 (6 bases). V was clipped by 0 bases and J by 5 bases, with 18 bases between them. Germline V gene data show CDR1 as SGHRS and CDR2 as YFSETQ. The CDR3 is 16 residues long. CDR3 in amino acids: CASSLDPGQATNEQYF. In DNA form, the CDR3 reads TGCGCCAGCAGCTTGGATCCGGGACAAGCCACCAACGAGCAGTACTTC.